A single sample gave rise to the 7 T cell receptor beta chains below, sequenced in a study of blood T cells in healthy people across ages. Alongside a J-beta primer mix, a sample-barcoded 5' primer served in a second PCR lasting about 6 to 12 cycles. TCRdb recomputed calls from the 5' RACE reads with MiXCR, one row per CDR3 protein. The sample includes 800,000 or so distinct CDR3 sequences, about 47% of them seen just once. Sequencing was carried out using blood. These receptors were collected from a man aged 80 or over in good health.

CDR3 protein: CASSLERGPGEQYF. The CDR3 nucleotides are TGTGCCAGCAGCTTAGAGCGGGGCCCGGGCGAGCAGTACTTC. V gene TRBV7-8 combines with J gene TRBJ2-7, with 7 bases aligning to TRBD2. CDR1 SGHVS and CDR2 FQNEAQ come from the germline V gene. The ends lost 1 base at V and 6 bases at J; junction bases unmatched: 6. The CDR3 loop spans 14 amino acids.

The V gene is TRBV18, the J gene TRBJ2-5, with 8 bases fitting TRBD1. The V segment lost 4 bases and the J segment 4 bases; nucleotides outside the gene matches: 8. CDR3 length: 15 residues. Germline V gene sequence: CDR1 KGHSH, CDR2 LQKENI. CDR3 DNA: TGTGCCAGCTCACTACGGACAGGGTATCCAGAGACCCAGTACTTC. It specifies CASSLRTGYPETQYF.

In DNA, the CDR3 is TGTGCCAGCAGCCGGACGGCGGGGACCTATGGCTACACCTTC. It specifies CASSRTAGTYGYTF. The chain has TRBV7-8 and TRBJ1-2; perhaps TRBD1 as D (5 bases). CDR1 and CDR2 from the germline V gene are SGHVS and FQNEAQ. This CDR3 has 14 residues. Deletions cut 5 bases from V and 4 bases from J, with 14 bases between.

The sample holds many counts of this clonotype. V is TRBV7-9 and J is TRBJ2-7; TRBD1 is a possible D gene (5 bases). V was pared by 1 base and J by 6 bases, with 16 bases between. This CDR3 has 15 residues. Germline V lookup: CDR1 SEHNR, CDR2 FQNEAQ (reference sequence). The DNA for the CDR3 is TGTGCCAGCAGCTTAGGTCCAGGGAAAAGGGGCGAGCAGTACTTC. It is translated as CASSLGPGKRGEQYF. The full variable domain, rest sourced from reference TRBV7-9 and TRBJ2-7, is DTGVSQNPRHKITKRGQNVTFRCDPISEHNRLYWYRQTLGQGPEFLTYFQNEAQLEKSRLLSDRFSAERPKGSFSTLEIQRTEQGDSAMYLCASSLGPGKRGEQYFGPGTRLTVT.

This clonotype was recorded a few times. CDR3 nucleotides: TGTGCCAGCAGCCTCCAGAGAGCAACTAATGAAAAACTGTTTTTT. Its protein is CASSLQRATNEKLFF. The gene calls are TRBV7-3 and TRBJ1-4; D is ambiguous. V was cut by 5 bases and J by 0 bases, with 10 bases left in between. The CDR3 length is 15 residues. Germline CDR1 is SGHTA and CDR2 is FQGTGA.

CDR3 sequence reads: CASSFGASGRGNGELFF. The CDR3 bases are TGTGCCAGCAGTTTTGGAGCTAGCGGGAGAGGGAACGGGGAGCTGTTTTTT. The J gene is TRBJ2-2, the V gene TRBV12-3 or TRBV12-4; 10 bases map to TRBD2. The trim removed 3 bases at V and 7 bases at J, leaving 11 bases unmatched. There are 17 residues in the CDR3.

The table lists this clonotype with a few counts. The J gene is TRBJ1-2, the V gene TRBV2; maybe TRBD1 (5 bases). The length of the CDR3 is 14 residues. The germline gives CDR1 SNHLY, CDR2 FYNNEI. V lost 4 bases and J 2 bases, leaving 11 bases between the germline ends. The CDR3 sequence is CASSAAGGNYGYTF. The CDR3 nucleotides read TGTGCCAGCAGTGCGGCGGGGGGGAACTATGGCTACACCTTC.